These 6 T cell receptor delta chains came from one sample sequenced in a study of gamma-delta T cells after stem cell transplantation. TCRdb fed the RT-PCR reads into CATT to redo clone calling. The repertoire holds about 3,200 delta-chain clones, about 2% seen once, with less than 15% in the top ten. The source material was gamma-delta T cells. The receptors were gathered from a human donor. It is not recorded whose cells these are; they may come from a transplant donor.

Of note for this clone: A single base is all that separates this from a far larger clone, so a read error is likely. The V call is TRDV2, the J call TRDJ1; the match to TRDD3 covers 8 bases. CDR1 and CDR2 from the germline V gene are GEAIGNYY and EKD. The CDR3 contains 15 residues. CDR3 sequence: CACGTWGTAKSKLIF. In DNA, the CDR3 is TGTGCCTGTGGCACCTGGGGGACGGCCAAGAGTAAACTCATCTTT.

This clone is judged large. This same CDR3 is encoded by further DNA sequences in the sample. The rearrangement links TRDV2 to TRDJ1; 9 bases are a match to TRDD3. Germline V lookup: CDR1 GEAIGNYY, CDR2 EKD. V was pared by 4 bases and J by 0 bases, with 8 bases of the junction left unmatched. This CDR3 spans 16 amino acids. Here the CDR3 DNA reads TGTGCCTGTGATGCCTTACTGGGGGACTACACCGATAAACTCATCTTT. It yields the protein CACDALLGDYTDKLIF.

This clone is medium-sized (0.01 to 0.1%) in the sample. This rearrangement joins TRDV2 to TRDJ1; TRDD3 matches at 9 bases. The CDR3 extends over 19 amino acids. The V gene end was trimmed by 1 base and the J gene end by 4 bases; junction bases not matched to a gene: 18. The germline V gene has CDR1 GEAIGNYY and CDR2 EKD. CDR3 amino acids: CACDTVETERGIPHDKLIF. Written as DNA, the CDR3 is TGTGCCTGTGACACAGTTGAGACTGAACGGGGGATACCACACGATAAACTCATCTTT.

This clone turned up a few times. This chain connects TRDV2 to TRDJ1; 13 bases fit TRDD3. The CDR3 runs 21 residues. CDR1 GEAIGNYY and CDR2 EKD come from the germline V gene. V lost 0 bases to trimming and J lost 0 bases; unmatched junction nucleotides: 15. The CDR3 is CACDTGNWGIREYGDTDKLIF. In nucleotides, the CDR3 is TGTGCCTGTGACACCGGGAACTGGGGGATACGAGAATATGGTGACACCGATAAACTCATCTTT.

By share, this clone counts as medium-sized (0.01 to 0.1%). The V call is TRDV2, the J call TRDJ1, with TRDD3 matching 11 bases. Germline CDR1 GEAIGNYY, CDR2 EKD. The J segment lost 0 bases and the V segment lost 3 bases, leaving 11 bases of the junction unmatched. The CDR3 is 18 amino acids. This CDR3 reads CACDRLLGDTGYTDKLIF. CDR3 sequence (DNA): TGTGCCTGTGACCGCCTTCTGGGGGATACTGGGTACACCGATAAACTCATCTTT.

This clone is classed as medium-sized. CDR3 sequence reads: CACDTLVSSTDKLIF. The CDR3 region has the DNA TGTGCCTGTGACACCCTCGTCAGTTCCACCGATAAACTCATCTTT. J is TRDJ1 and V is TRDV2; D gene unclear. V was shortened by 0 bases and J by 1 base, with 11 bases between the two germline ends. Germline CDR1 and CDR2: GEAIGNYY and EKD. The length of the CDR3 is 15 residues.